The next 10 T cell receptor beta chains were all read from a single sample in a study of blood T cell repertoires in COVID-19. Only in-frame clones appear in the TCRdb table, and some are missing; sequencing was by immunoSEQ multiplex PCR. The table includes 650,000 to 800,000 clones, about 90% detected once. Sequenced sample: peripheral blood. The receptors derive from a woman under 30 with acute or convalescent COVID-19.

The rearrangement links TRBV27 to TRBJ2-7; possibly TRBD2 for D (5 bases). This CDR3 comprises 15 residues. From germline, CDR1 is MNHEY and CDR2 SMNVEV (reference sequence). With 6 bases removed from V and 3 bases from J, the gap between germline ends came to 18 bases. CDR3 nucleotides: TGTGCCAGCAGCCGTGGCCTCCTAGCAATCTACGAGCAGTACTTC. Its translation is CASSRGLLAIYEQYF.

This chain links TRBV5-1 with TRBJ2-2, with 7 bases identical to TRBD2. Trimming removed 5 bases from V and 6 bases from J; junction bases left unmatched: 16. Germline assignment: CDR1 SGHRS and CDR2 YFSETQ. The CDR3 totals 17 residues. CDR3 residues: CASSLGSGTTGAGELFF. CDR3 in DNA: TGCGCCAGCAGTCTGGGCTCGGGGACTACCGGGGCCGGGGAGCTGTTTTTT.

The CDR3 spells CASSRGRVGQPQHF. DNA for the CDR3: TGTGCCAGTAGTAGAGGCAGGGTTGGACAGCCCCAGCATTTT. J is TRBJ1-5 and V is TRBV19, with D perhaps matching TRBD1 (5 bases). Germline CDR1 and CDR2: LNHDA and SQIVND (reference sequence). The CDR3 contains 14 residues. The V and J ends lost 4 bases and 7 bases respectively, with 14 bases between them.

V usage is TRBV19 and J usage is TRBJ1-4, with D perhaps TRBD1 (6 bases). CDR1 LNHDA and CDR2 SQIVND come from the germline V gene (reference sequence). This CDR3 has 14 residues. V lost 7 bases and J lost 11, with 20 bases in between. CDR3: CASTPGPGQVKLFF. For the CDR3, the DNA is TGTGCCAGTACCCCCGGCCCGGGACAAGTCAAACTGTTTTTT.

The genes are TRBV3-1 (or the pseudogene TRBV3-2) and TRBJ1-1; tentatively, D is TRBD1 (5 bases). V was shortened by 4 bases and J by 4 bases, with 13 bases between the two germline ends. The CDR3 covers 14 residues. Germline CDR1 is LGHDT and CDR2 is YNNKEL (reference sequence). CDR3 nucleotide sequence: TGTGCCAGCAGCCGGGGGGGTCTTGGCACTGAAGCTTTCTTT. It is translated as CASSRGGLGTEAFF.

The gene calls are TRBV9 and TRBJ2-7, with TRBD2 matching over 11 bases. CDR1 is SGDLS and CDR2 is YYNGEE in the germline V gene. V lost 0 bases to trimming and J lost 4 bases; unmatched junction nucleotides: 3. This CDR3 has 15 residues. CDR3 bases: TGTGCCAGCAGCGTAGAACTAGCGGGAGAATACGAGCAGTACTTC. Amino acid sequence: CASSVELAGEYEQYF.

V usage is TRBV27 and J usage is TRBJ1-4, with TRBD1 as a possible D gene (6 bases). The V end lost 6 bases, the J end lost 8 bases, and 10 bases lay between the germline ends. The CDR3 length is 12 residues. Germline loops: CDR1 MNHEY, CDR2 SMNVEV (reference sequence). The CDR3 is CASSSQGEKLFF. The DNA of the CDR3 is TGTGCCAGCAGCTCACAGGGAGAAAAACTGTTTTTT.

The CDR3 DNA is TGTGCCAGTAGTGGTTTGGGGCTGGAAAAACTGTTTTTT. Amino acids: CASSGLGLEKLFF. The gene calls are TRBV19 and TRBJ1-4; D might be TRBD1 (5 bases). Looked up from germline, CDR1 is LNHDA and CDR2 is SQIVND (reference sequence). Trimming removed 5 bases at V and 8 bases at J, with 12 bases between. This CDR3 region has 13 residues.

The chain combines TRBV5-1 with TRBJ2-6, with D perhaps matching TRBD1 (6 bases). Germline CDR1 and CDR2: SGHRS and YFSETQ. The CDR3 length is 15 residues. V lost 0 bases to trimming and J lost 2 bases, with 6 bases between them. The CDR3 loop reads CASSLDRAGANVLTF. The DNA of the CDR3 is TGCGCCAGCAGCTTGGACAGGGCTGGGGCCAACGTCCTGACTTTC.

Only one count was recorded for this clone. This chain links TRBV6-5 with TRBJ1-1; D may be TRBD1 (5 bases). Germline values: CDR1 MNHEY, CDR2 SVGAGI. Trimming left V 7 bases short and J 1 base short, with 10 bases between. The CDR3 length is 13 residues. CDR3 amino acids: CASTGRANTEAFF. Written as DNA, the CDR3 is TGTGCCAGCACTGGCAGGGCGAACACTGAAGCTTTCTTT.